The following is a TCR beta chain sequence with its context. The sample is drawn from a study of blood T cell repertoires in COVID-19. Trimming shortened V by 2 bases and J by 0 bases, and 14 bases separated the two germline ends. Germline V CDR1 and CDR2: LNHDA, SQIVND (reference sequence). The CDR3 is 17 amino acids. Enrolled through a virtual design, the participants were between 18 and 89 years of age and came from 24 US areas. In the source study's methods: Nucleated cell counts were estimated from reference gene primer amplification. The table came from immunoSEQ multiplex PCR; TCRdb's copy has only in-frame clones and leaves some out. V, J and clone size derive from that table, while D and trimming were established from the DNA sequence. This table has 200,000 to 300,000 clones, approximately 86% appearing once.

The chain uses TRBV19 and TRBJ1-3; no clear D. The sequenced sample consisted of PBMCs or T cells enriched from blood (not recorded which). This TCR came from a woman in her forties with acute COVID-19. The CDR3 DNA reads TGTGCCAGTAGTATATTCTCAGGATCAAGCTCTGGAAACACCATATATTTT. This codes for CASSIFSGSSSGNTIYF.